This TCR beta chain originates from a study of OX40 agonist ivuxolimab in advanced cancers. Study background: An agonistic human IgG2 monoclonal antibody against OX40 (CD134) was given.

Assay used: immunoSEQ multiplex PCR; TCRdb lists only in-frame clones, some missing. The table lists around 64,000 clones, 84% of them singletons, with approximately 8% in the top ten. V was shortened by 9 bases and J by 4 bases, with 7 bases between the two germline ends. The CDR3 runs 11 residues. The V gene's germline CDR1 is MNHEY and CDR2 SMNVEV (reference sequence). This sample comprised CD4+ or CD8+ T cells sorted from blood, obtained in a trial of the OX40 agonist ivuxolimab. The rearrangement uses TRBV27 and TRBJ2-1, with D possibly matching TRBD1 (6 bases). The sequence was collected from an adult with an advanced solid tumor such as melanoma, head and neck, liver or kidney cancer. This CDR3 is CASQGYNEQFF. In DNA form, the CDR3 reads TGTGCCAGTCAGGGGTACAATGAGCAGTTCTTC.